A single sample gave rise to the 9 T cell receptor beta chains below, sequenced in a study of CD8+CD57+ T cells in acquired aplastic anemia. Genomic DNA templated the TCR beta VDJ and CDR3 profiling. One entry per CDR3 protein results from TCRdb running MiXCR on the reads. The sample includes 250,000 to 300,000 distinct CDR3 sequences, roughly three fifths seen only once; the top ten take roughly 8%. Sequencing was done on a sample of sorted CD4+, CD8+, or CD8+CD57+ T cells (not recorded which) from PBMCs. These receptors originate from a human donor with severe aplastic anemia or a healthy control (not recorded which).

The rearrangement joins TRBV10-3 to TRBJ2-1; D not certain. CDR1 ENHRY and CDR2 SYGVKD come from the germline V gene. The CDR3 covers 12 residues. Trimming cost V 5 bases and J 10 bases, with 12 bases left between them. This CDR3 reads CAISTTGNEQFF. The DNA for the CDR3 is TGTGCCATCAGTACTACGGGCAACGAGCAGTTCTTC.

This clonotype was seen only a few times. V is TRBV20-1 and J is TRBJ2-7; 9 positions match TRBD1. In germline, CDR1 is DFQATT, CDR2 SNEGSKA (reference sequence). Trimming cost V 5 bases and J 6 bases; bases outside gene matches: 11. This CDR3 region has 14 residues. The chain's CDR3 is CSAQPGQGLFEQYF. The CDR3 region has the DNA TGCAGTGCTCAACCGGGACAGGGACTCTTCGAGCAGTACTTC.

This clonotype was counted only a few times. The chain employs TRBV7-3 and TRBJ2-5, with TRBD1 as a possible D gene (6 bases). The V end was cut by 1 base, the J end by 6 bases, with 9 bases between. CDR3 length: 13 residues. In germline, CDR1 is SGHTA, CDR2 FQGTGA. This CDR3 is CASSLIWGQTQYF. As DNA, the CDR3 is TGTGCCAGCAGCTTAATCTGGGGGCAGACCCAGTACTTC.

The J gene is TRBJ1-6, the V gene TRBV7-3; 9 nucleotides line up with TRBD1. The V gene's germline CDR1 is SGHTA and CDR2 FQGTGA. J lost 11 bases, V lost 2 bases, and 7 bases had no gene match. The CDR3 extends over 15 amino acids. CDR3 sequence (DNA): TGTGCCAGCAGCTTAGGGACAGGGTTGAATCCACCCCTCCACTTT. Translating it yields CASSLGTGLNPPLHF.

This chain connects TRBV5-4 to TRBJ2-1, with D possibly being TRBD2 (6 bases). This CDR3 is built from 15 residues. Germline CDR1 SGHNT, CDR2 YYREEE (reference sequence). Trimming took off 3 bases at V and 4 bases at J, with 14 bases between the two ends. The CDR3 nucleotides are TGTGCCAGCAGCTCATCCGCTAGCGAGTACAATGAGCAGTTCTTC. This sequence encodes CASSSSASEYNEQFF. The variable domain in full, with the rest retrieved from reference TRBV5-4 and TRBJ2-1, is ETGVTQSPTHLIKTRGQQVTLRCSSQSGHNTVSWYQQALGQGPQFIFQYYREEENGRGNFPPRFSGLQFPNYSSELNVNALELDDSALYLCASSSSASEYNEQFFGPGTRLTVL.

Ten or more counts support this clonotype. The CDR3 nucleotides are TGTGCCAGCAGTTTAACCCAGGGTTCGTATCAGCCCCAGCATTTT. Translated: CASSLTQGSYQPQHF. The chain couples TRBV12-3 or TRBV12-4 to TRBJ1-5; D perhaps matches TRBD1 (5 bases). V was clipped by 2 bases and J by 5 bases, with 13 bases between them. CDR3 length equals 15 residues.

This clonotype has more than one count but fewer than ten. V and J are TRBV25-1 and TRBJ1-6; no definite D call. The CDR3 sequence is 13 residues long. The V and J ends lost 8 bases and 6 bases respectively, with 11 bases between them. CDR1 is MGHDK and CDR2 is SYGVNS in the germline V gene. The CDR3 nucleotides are TGTGCCAGCGGCCCATCGGGTAATTCACCCCTCCACTTT. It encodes CASGPSGNSPLHF.

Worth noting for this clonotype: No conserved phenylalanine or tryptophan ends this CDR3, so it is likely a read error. In nucleotides, the CDR3 is TGTGCCAGCCACTTCACAGGGACAGAGACCCAGTACCTC. Amino acid sequence: CASHFTGTETQYL. This chain uses TRBV27 with TRBJ2-5, with D perhaps TRBD1 (6 bases). CDR1 and CDR2 (germline): MNHEY, SMNVEV (reference sequence). V was cut by 8 bases and J by 4 bases, with 14 bases left in between. The CDR3 runs 13 residues.

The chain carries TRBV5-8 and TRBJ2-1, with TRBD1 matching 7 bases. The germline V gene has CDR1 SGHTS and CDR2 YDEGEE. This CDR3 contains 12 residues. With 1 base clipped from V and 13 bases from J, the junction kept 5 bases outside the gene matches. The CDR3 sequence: CASSLPRQGQFF. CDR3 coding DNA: TGTGCCAGCAGCTTGCCGCGACAGGGTCAGTTCTTC.